This T cell receptor (beta chain) is from a study of regulatory T cells in long-lasting Graves disease. The authors built TCR beta libraries using iRepertoire HTBI primers and Arm-PCR of CDR3 regions. In the source study's methods: Overall, samples carried 62 TRBV and more than 13 TRBJ segments. TCRdb re-derived calls from the multiplex PCR reads in MiXCR, one entry per CDR3 protein. TCRdb's processing, not the authors' own work, is the source of the V and J calls. The sample holds 450,000 to 650,000 distinct CDR3 sequences, 15% to 20% seen once. Germline V gene sequence: CDR1 SGHDT, CDR2 YYEEEE. The CDR3 contains 15 residues. The ends lost 0 bases at V and 4 bases at J; junction bases unmatched: 5. Time point defined: newly diagnosed GD, antithyroid drugs for less than 3 months. PBMCs were the source of the RNA used for TCR sequencing. This clonotype was observed a few times. Its cognate antigen is unknown.

Overall study results and limits: Few sampled subjects may have lowered accuracy. Persistent cases favored TRBV28, TRBJ1-2 and TRBJ2-5.

The same sample was also used in a study of T cells in Graves' hyperthyroidism and ophthalmopathy. This second study says: RT-PCR in the first round (using the HTBI primer set) targeted the TCR CDR3.

V gene TRBV5-6 combines with J gene TRBJ2-5, with 8 bases aligning to TRBD1. The starting material was peripheral blood mononuclear cells (PBMCs), obtained at new diagnosis, from a patient treated with antithyroid drugs. This receptor was taken from a woman aged 40-65 years with Graves disease. The CDR3 region is CASSLAQGAGETQYF. The CDR3, as DNA: TGTGCCAGCAGCTTGGCCCAGGGGGCGGGAGAGACCCAGTACTTC.